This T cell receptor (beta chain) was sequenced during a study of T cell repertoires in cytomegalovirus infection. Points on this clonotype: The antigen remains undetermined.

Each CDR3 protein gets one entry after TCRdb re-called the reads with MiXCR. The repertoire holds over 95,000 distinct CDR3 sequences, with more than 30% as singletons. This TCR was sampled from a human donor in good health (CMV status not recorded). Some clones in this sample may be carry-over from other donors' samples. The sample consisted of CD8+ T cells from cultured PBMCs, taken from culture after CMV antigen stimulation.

Here the CDR3 DNA reads TGTGCCAGCAGCGAGGGGGAGGGGTCGTTGGCCGGGGAGCTGTTTTTT. It translates to CASSEGEGSLAGELFF. The V and J genes are TRBV9 and TRBJ2-2, with a possible D match to TRBD2 (7 bases). The CDR3 loop spans 16 amino acids. Germline lookup yields CDR1 SGDLS and CDR2 YYNGEE. V lost 3 bases and J lost 6, with 18 bases in between.